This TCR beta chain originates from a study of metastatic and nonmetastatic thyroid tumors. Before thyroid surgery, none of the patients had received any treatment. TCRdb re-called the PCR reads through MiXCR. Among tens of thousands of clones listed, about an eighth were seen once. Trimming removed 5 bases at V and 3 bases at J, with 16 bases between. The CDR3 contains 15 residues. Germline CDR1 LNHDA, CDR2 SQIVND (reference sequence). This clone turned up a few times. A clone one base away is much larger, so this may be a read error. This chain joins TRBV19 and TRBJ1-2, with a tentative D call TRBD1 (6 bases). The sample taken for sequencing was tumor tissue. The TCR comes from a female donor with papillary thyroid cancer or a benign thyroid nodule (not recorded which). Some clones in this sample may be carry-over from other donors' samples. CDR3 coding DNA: TGTGCCAGTAGTTCCCCCCGGGACACCGACTATGGCTACACCTTC. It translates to CASSSPRDTDYGYTF.